This T cell receptor beta chain was observed in a study of cytomegalovirus exposure and HLA in healthy donors. Points from the study as a whole: The authors enumerated over 150 TCR beta chains as linked to cytomegalovirus. In the approximately 130 validation repertoires, approximately 94% of cluster scores exceeded 0, per a later analysis.

CDR3 length: 14 amino acids. V was shortened by 4 bases and J by 6 bases, with 18 bases between the two germline ends. CDR1 SQVTM and CDR2 ANQGSEA come from the germline V gene. Details on this clone: Antigen unknown.

Sequenced by immunoSEQ multiplex PCR; TCRdb stores in-frame clones only, minus some. The sample carries roughly 130,000 clones, 84% recorded once. The receptor was derived from a woman in her twenties or thirties in good health and CMV-seronegative. The V gene is TRBV29-1, the J gene TRBJ1-2; D is undetermined. Sequencing was performed on PBMCs. CDR3 region: CSVVAPPRLNGYTF. For the CDR3, the DNA is TGCAGCGTTGTAGCCCCCCCACGCCTAAATGGCTACACCTTC.